This T cell receptor (beta chain) was found in a study of response to subunit inactivated influenza vaccine. TCRdb passed the RT-PCR reads through MiXCR, listing each CDR3 protein once. In the table there are under 200,000 distinct CDR3 sequences, about 11% of which are singletons. The V end was cut by 0 bases, the J end by 4 bases, with 9 bases between. Germline lookup yields CDR1 SNHLY and CDR2 FYNNEI. CDR3 length: 14 amino acids. On this clonotype itself: Its target is unknown.

Findings and caveats of the study: After each seasonal influenza vaccination, few new T cells are recruited, the authors suggested.

Sequenced material: CD8+ T cells sorted from PBMCs, taken roughly 24 months after vaccination. The receptor was isolated from a man in his fifties or sixties who received an inactivated influenza vaccine. The chain combines TRBV2 with TRBJ1-1; D unclear. This chain's CDR3 is CASSEARQFTEAFF. In DNA, the CDR3 is TGTGCCAGCAGTGAAGCGAGGCAGTTCACTGAAGCTTTCTTT. The full variable domain, in which reference TRBV2 and TRBJ1-1 provide the parts outside the CDR3, is EPEVTQTPSHQVTQMGQEVILRCVPISNHLYFYWYRQILGQKVEFLVSFYNNEISEKSEIFDDQFSVERPDGSNFTLKIRSTKLEDSAMYFCASSEARQFTEAFFGQGTRLTVV.